Listed below are T cell receptor beta chains from one sample, sequenced in a study of T cell responses to AZD1222 COVID-19 vaccine. Method: immunoSEQ multiplex PCR; TCRdb's copy keeps in-frame clones and lacks some. The sample has 100,000 to 150,000 clones; 88% are singletons. The specimen was peripheral blood, collected 28 days after the second AZD1222 dose. The receptors originated from an adult who received the AZD1222 COVID-19 vaccine. CDR3s include the opening cysteine and the closing phenylalanine or tryptophan. The order of the fields is CDR3 length, V gene, J gene, D gene, clone size, CDR3 DNA, CDR3 protein. D genes are given only for firm matches. Only part of the rows carry a size: once, few, many, or a class if the clone is expanded.

cdr3_length: 15; v_call: TRBV4-1; j_call: TRBJ1-4; d_call: TRBD1; clone_size: -; cdr3_nt: TGCGCCAGCAGAAACTACGGGACAGAGAATGAAAAACTGTTTTTT; cdr3_aa: CASRNYGTENEKLFF
cdr3_length: 14; v_call: TRBV3-1/TRBV3-2; j_call: TRBJ1-1; d_call: TRBD1; clone_size: -; cdr3_nt: TGTGCCAGCAGCCAATGGGACAGAAACACTGAAGCTTTCTTT; cdr3_aa: CASSQWDRNTEAFF
cdr3_length: 13; v_call: TRBV6-1; j_call: TRBJ2-5; d_call: -; clone_size: -; cdr3_nt: TGTGCCAGCAGTGATCGCCCGGCCGAGACCCAGTACTTC; cdr3_aa: CASSDRPAETQYF
cdr3_length: 16; v_call: TRBV27; j_call: TRBJ1-6; d_call: TRBD1; clone_size: -; cdr3_nt: TGTGCCAGCAGTTTCCCAGGGGACAGGGCAAATTCACCCCTCCACTTT; cdr3_aa: CASSFPGDRANSPLHF
cdr3_length: 16; v_call: TRBV4-3; j_call: TRBJ2-1; d_call: -; clone_size: -; cdr3_nt: TGCGCCAGCAGCCAAGAAACGAGGCCCTCCGGGAATGAGCAGTTCTTC; cdr3_aa: CASSQETRPSGNEQFF
cdr3_length: 15; v_call: TRBV28; j_call: TRBJ2-1; d_call: TRBD2; clone_size: -; cdr3_nt: TGTGCCAGCAGTTTGAGTCTAGCGGGAGGGCATGAGCAGTTCTTC; cdr3_aa: CASSLSLAGGHEQFF
cdr3_length: 14; v_call: TRBV19; j_call: TRBJ1-5; d_call: -; clone_size: -; cdr3_nt: TGTGCCAGTAGTATTGAACAGGACAATCAGCCCCAGCATTTT; cdr3_aa: CASSIEQDNQPQHF
cdr3_length: 15; v_call: TRBV7-9; j_call: TRBJ1-2; d_call: -; clone_size: -; cdr3_nt: TGTGCCAGCAGCGGGATCGGGACGGCTAACTATGGCTACACCTTC; cdr3_aa: CASSGIGTANYGYTF
cdr3_length: 13; v_call: TRBV7-3; j_call: TRBJ1-5; d_call: TRBD1; clone_size: -; cdr3_nt: TGTGCCAGCAGCCTCAGGCAGGGGGAACCCCAGCATTTT; cdr3_aa: CASSLRQGEPQHF
cdr3_length: 15; v_call: TRBV19; j_call: TRBJ1-1; d_call: -; clone_size: -; cdr3_nt: TGTGCCAGTAGTGTAGACATCGGGGTGAACACTGAAGCTTTCTTT; cdr3_aa: CASSVDIGVNTEAFF
cdr3_length: 15; v_call: TRBV21-1; j_call: TRBJ1-4; d_call: -; clone_size: once; cdr3_nt: TGTGCCAGCAGCAACACGGCGGGTTTCGGGGAAAAACTGTTTTTT; cdr3_aa: CASSNTAGFGEKLFF
cdr3_length: 13; v_call: TRBV14; j_call: TRBJ2-7; d_call: -; clone_size: -; cdr3_nt: TGTGCCAGCAGCCAAGATTACGGCTACGAGCAGTACTTC; cdr3_aa: CASSQDYGYEQYF
cdr3_length: 13; v_call: TRBV27; j_call: TRBJ2-7; d_call: -; clone_size: -; cdr3_nt: TGTGCCAGCAGAGACAGTATCTCCTACGAGCAGTACTTC; cdr3_aa: CASRDSISYEQYF
cdr3_length: 19; v_call: TRBV7-9; j_call: TRBJ1-2; d_call: TRBD1; clone_size: -; cdr3_nt: TGTGCCAGCAGCCTCAAGCCGACAGGGCTTGGGACTTTTAACTATGGCTACACCTTC; cdr3_aa: CASSLKPTGLGTFNYGYTF
cdr3_length: 10; v_call: TRBV29-1; j_call: TRBJ2-1; d_call: -; clone_size: -; cdr3_nt: TGCAGCGTTGAGGAGTCGGCGCAGTTCTTC; cdr3_aa: CSVEESAQFF
cdr3_length: 13; v_call: TRBV28; j_call: TRBJ1-2; d_call: -; clone_size: -; cdr3_nt: TGTGCCACTCGCCAGCCTTCTGCCTATGGCTACACCTTC; cdr3_aa: CATRQPSAYGYTF
cdr3_length: 13; v_call: TRBV7-3; j_call: TRBJ1-1; d_call: -; clone_size: -; cdr3_nt: TGTGCCAGCAGTGCAGTAAGTAACACTGAAGCTTTCTTT; cdr3_aa: CASSAVSNTEAFF
cdr3_length: 13; v_call: TRBV7-2; j_call: TRBJ2-7; d_call: -; clone_size: -; cdr3_nt: TGTGCCAGCAGCTTAGCTATAGTATACGAGCAGTACTTC; cdr3_aa: CASSLAIVYEQYF
cdr3_length: 15; v_call: TRBV7-9; j_call: TRBJ2-5; d_call: -; clone_size: -; cdr3_nt: TGTGCCAGCAGCTTAGGGGGCAGGGGACAAGAGACCCAGTACTTC; cdr3_aa: CASSLGGRGQETQYF
cdr3_length: 12; v_call: TRBV9; j_call: TRBJ1-3; d_call: -; clone_size: -; cdr3_nt: TGTGCCAGCAGCGGATCTGGAAACACCATATATTTT; cdr3_aa: CASSGSGNTIYF
cdr3_length: 15; v_call: TRBV3-1/TRBV3-2; j_call: TRBJ2-1; d_call: -; clone_size: -; cdr3_nt: TGTGCCAGCAGCCAAGACTATGCTGTCTACAATGAGCAGTTCTTC; cdr3_aa: CASSQDYAVYNEQFF
cdr3_length: 16; v_call: TRBV21-1; j_call: TRBJ1-5; d_call: -; clone_size: -; cdr3_nt: TGTGCCAGCAGCAAAGGCGGGGGGAATAGCAATCAGCCCCAGCATTTT; cdr3_aa: CASSKGGGNSNQPQHF
cdr3_length: 15; v_call: TRBV9; j_call: TRBJ1-1; d_call: -; clone_size: -; cdr3_nt: TGTGCCAGCAGCCCGGGAGAAGGCCCTTGGACTGAAGCTTTCTTT; cdr3_aa: CASSPGEGPWTEAFF
cdr3_length: 14; v_call: TRBV7-3; j_call: TRBJ2-5; d_call: -; clone_size: -; cdr3_nt: TGTGCCAGCAGCCCCAACGGGCATAGGGGGACCCAGTACTTC; cdr3_aa: CASSPNGHRGTQYF
cdr3_length: 17; v_call: TRBV7-2; j_call: TRBJ2-1; d_call: -; clone_size: -; cdr3_nt: TGTGCCAGCAGCTTAGAAGTCGGCGGGGCCGCGTACAATGAGCAGTTCTTC; cdr3_aa: CASSLEVGGAAYNEQFF
cdr3_length: 14; v_call: TRBV5-6; j_call: TRBJ2-5; d_call: TRBD1; clone_size: -; cdr3_nt: TGTGCCAGCAGCTTGGCAGGGGGACAAGAGACCCAGTACTTC; cdr3_aa: CASSLAGGQETQYF
cdr3_length: 15; v_call: TRBV11-2; j_call: TRBJ1-6; d_call: -; clone_size: once; cdr3_nt: TGTGCCAGCAGCTTAGGGGTAGGGGGTGGCTCACCCCTCCACTTT; cdr3_aa: CASSLGVGGGSPLHF
cdr3_length: 12; v_call: TRBV7-9; j_call: TRBJ1-1; d_call: -; clone_size: -; cdr3_nt: TGTGCCAGCAAGGGACGGAACACTGAAGCTTTCTTT; cdr3_aa: CASKGRNTEAFF
cdr3_length: 12; v_call: TRBV6-2/TRBV6-3; j_call: TRBJ2-7; d_call: -; clone_size: once; cdr3_nt: TGTGCCAGCAGTCAGTCTCGCGACGAGCAGTACTTC; cdr3_aa: CASSQSRDEQYF
cdr3_length: 16; v_call: TRBV5-8; j_call: TRBJ2-2; d_call: -; clone_size: -; cdr3_nt: TGTGCCAGCAGCTGGGGCGACACCCTGAACACCGGGGAGCTGTTTTTT; cdr3_aa: CASSWGDTLNTGELFF
cdr3_length: 16; v_call: TRBV27; j_call: TRBJ2-7; d_call: -; clone_size: -; cdr3_nt: TGTGCCAGCAGTTTATTTGGGGCTCCCAGCTCCTACGAGCAGTACTTC; cdr3_aa: CASSLFGAPSSYEQYF
cdr3_length: 14; v_call: TRBV4-3; j_call: TRBJ1-2; d_call: -; clone_size: -; cdr3_nt: TGCGCCAGCAGCCAAGATACAGGGTTGGATGGCTACACCTTC; cdr3_aa: CASSQDTGLDGYTF
cdr3_length: 14; v_call: TRBV3-1/TRBV3-2; j_call: TRBJ2-5; d_call: -; clone_size: -; cdr3_nt: TGTGCCAGCAGCCATTATGAGGGCACGAAGACCCAGTACTTC; cdr3_aa: CASSHYEGTKTQYF
cdr3_length: 16; v_call: TRBV7-2; j_call: TRBJ2-1; d_call: -; clone_size: -; cdr3_nt: TGTGCCAGCAGCCTTGGGGGGATGAGCTCCTACAATGAGCAGTTCTTC; cdr3_aa: CASSLGGMSSYNEQFF
cdr3_length: 13; v_call: TRBV7-3; j_call: TRBJ1-1; d_call: -; clone_size: -; cdr3_nt: TGTGCCAGCAGCAAAAGTAGGGACACTGAAGCTTTCTTT; cdr3_aa: CASSKSRDTEAFF